This T cell receptor beta chain emerged from a study of cytomegalovirus exposure and HLA in healthy donors. The study, taken as a whole, reports: Clonal expansion was found to be greater in HLA-associated TCR beta chains than in equally common others in a later analysis. Upon later analysis, TCR association rates were observed to vary by HLA locus, being highest for DRB1 and lowest for HLA-C.

This CDR3 comprises 16 residues. The trim removed 3 bases at V and 2 bases at J, leaving 8 bases unmatched. Germline loops: CDR1 SGHRS, CDR2 YFSETQ. Note on this clone: Its antigen is still unknown.

The PCR made use of 60 Vbeta and 13 Jbeta primers. Data came from immunoSEQ multiplex PCR; TCRdb stores just in-frame clones and leaves some out. The sample carries tens of thousands of clones, 80% recorded once. The clonotype comes from a male donor in good health and CMV-seronegative. Sequencing was done on a sample of PBMCs. V usage is TRBV5-1 and J usage is TRBJ1-1; 9 bases are a match to TRBD1. The CDR3 sequence is CASSYSGTGRNTEAFF. The CDR3 nucleotides are TGCGCCAGCAGCTACTCCGGGACAGGGCGAAACACTGAAGCTTTCTTT.